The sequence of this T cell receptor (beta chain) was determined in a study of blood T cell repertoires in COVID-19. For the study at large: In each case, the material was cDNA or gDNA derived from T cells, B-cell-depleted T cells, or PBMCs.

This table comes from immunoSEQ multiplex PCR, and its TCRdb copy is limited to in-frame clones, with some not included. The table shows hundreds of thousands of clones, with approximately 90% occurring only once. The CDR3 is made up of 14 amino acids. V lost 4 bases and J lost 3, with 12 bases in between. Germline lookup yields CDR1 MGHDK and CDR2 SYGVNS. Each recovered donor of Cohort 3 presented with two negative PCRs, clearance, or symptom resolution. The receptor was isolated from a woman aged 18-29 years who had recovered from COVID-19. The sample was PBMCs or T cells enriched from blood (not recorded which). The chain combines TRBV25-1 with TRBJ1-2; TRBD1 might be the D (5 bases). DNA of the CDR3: TGTGCCAGCAGTGGGGGCTTGGTTTACTATGGCTACACCTTC. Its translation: CASSGGLVYYGYTF.